The clone carrying this T cell receptor (beta chain) occurred a few times. The antigen is undetermined. Template switching added a universal primer site; cDNA carried unique molecular identifiers. Each CDR3 protein is one row after TCRdb ran MiXCR on the 5' RACE reads. The sample has a few hundred thousand distinct CDR3 sequences, around 15% seen once. The sample originates from a study of identical twins. Study conclusions and caveats: Out-of-frame beta sequences exhibited a weaker degree of excess twin sharing. Invariant MAIT and iNKT cells could partly confound zero-insertion analyses. Alpha sequences out of frame and shared by twins had excess low generation probability.

The data were also submitted as part of a second study, on yellow fever vaccine responses in identical twins.

The specimen was CD4+ T cells sorted from blood. The receptor was derived from a woman between 18 and 30 years old in good health.

The CDR3 DNA reads as TGCGCCAGCAGCTTGGAGGGGGGCACTGGGGCCAACGTCCTGACTTTC. It codes for CASSLEGGTGANVLTF. The genes are TRBV5-1 and TRBJ2-6, with D perhaps being TRBD1 or TRBD2 (6 bases each). V was clipped by 0 bases and J by 2 bases, with 9 bases between them. Germline V CDR1 and CDR2: SGHRS, YFSETQ. The CDR3 is 16 residues long. Full variable domain (missing parts from reference TRBV5-1 and TRBJ2-6): KAGVTQTPRYLIKTRGQQVTLSCSPISGHRSVSWYQQTPGQGLQFLFEYFSETQRNKGNFPGRFSGRQFSNSRSEMNVSTLELGDSALYLCASSLEGGTGANVLTFGAGSRLTVL.